Sequencing of this T cell receptor beta chain was carried out in a study of a mutant IDH1 vaccine in newly diagnosed glioma. Study summary: Earlier treatment was radiotherapy, temozolomide, or both, with most getting both.

Trimming took off 6 bases at V and 3 bases at J, with 24 bases between the two ends. CDR1 is SEHNR and CDR2 is FQNEAQ in the germline V gene (reference sequence). CDR3 length equals 17 residues. Libraries were prepared by immunoSEQ multiplex PCR; TCRdb keeps only in-frame clonotypes and omits some of them. The sample holds roughly 72,000 clones, roughly nine tenths seen once. A word on this clone: Its antigen is currently unknown.

The sample's time point: week 5, during vaccination. The investigators gave 300 ug of mutant IDH1 20-mer peptide in each vaccine dose, together with topical imiquimod. The gene calls are TRBV7-9 and TRBJ2-7; D may correspond to TRBD1 or TRBD2 (5 bases each). The starting material was PBMCs, obtained from a glioma patient whose treatment included an IDH1 peptide vaccine. The TCR was taken from a woman between 50 and 59 years old with glioma. CDR3 amino acids: CASSPLWGRDRVYEQYF. DNA for the CDR3: TGTGCCAGCAGTCCACTTTGGGGGAGAGACAGAGTCTACGAGCAGTACTTC.